Shown below are 8 T cell receptor beta chains from a single sample sequenced in a study of blood T cells in healthy people across ages (dated by TCRdb to the mid-2010s). Receptor amplification or capture employed 5' RACE. Sequencing was carried out with an Illumina HiSeq 2500. A second roughly 6 to 12 cycle PCR used a sample-barcoded 5' primer and a J-beta primer mix. The public reads were reanalyzed by TCRdb: fastp trimming at Q25, MiXCR alignment, in-frame beta chains only. Rows merge per CDR3 protein into single entries with the most common DNA and genes. The sample contains roughly 1,300,000 distinct CDR3 sequences, approximately 59% of them found a single time. The ten top clones hold roughly 7% of the sample. Sequencing was performed on blood. These TCRs come from a man between 18 and 29 years old in good health.

This chain connects TRBV24-1 to TRBJ2-1; D remains ambiguous. The CDR3 length is 12 residues. The V end was cut by 6 bases, the J end by 6 bases, with 8 bases between. Per germline, CDR1 KGHDR and CDR2 SFDVKD. This chain's CDR3 is CATSRFSNEQFF. CDR3 DNA: TGTGCCACCAGTAGGTTTTCCAATGAGCAGTTCTTC.

The rearrangement links TRBV7-9 to TRBJ2-4, with 7 bases fitting TRBD2. Germline CDR1 SEHNR, CDR2 FQNEAQ (reference sequence). Trimming took 5 bases from V and 13 from J; bases not matched to a gene: 11. The CDR3 runs 13 residues. The CDR3 region is CASSHAWGGEQYF. CDR3 in DNA: TGTGCCAGCAGCCACGCCTGGGGGGGAGAGCAGTACTTC.

This clonotype was counted a few times. The gene calls are TRBV5-1 and TRBJ1-1; D may be TRBD1 (5 bases). The germline V gene has CDR1 SGHRS and CDR2 YFSETQ. The CDR3 is made up of 15 amino acids. The V and J ends lost 0 bases and 5 bases respectively, with 14 bases between them. The CDR3 loop reads CASSLAFQGGTEAFF. Here the CDR3 DNA reads TGCGCCAGCAGCTTGGCGTTTCAGGGTGGGACTGAAGCTTTCTTT.

This clonotype was counted only a few times. The chain is built from TRBV20-1 and TRBJ2-7; the D call may be TRBD1 or TRBD2 (5 bases each). Trimming took off 5 bases at V and 0 bases at J, with 17 bases between the two ends. Germline-derived CDR1 and CDR2 are DFQATT and SNEGSKA (reference sequence). The CDR3 runs 15 residues. The CDR3 sequence: CSAPTTRGPSYEQYF. CDR3 sequence (DNA): TGCAGTGCTCCTACAACAAGGGGACCCTCCTACGAGCAGTACTTC.

This CDR3 reads CASSWGRLYEQYF. DNA for the CDR3: TGTGCCAGCAGCTGGGGCAGACTCTACGAGCAGTACTTC. This chain joins TRBV7-2 and TRBJ2-7; TRBD1 might be the D (5 bases). CDR1 and CDR2 (germline): SGHTA, FQGNSA. The CDR3 runs to 13 residues. V lost 4 bases and J 3 bases, leaving 10 bases between the germline ends.

The gene calls are TRBV24-1 and TRBJ2-1; D is unresolved. V was shortened by 1 base and J by 8 bases, with 8 bases between the two germline ends. The CDR3 length is 13 residues. The germline V gene has CDR1 KGHDR and CDR2 SFDVKD. The CDR3 sequence: CATSDLDPDEQFF. Written as DNA, the CDR3 is TGTGCCACCAGTGATTTAGACCCCGATGAGCAGTTCTTC.

The J gene is TRBJ2-7, the V gene TRBV29-1; unclear D gene. This CDR3 is built from 11 residues. V was cut by 3 bases and J by 7 bases, with 10 bases left in between. CDR1 is SQVTM, CDR2 ANQGSEA, per germline. CDR3 sequence reads: CSVDNSNEQYF. CDR3 coding DNA: TGCAGCGTTGATAACAGCAATGAGCAGTACTTC.

This clonotype was picked up one time. The chain uses TRBV12-5 and TRBJ2-1, with D maybe TRBD2 (6 bases). The CDR3 runs to 13 residues. The ends were cut back, 7 bases at V and 8 bases at J, with 15 bases in the middle. CDR1 is LGHNT and CDR2 is FRNRAP in the germline V gene. CDR3 nucleotides: TGTGCTAGTGCGCCGGGACTGGCGGATGAGCAGTTCTTC. Amino acid sequence: CASAPGLADEQFF.